This T cell receptor beta chain emerged from a study of STAT5B mutations in CD4+ large granular lymphocyte leukemia. Assay: immunoSEQ multiplex PCR; the TCRdb copy retains only in-frame clones and omits some. The table has around 21,000 clones, around three quarters seen once. V trimming: 4 bases; J trimming: 7 bases; junction bases outside the gene matches: 4. Germline CDR1 SGHTA, CDR2 FQGNSA. The CDR3 has 14 amino acids. Regarding the study as a whole: 8/27 top patient clones versus 2/35 control clones were TRBV06-family.

Concerning this clone itself: Its antigen is not identified.

The chain has TRBV7-2 and TRBJ2-1, with 10 bases identical to TRBD2. The sample taken for sequencing was CD4+ T cells from blood buffy coats. The TCR was taken from a human donor in good health. The CDR3 DNA sequence: TGTGCCAGCAGCTCCGGACTAGCGGTGAATGAGCAGTTCTTC. Encoded protein: CASSSGLAVNEQFF. The full variable domain, in which reference TRBV7-2 and TRBJ2-1 provide the parts outside the CDR3, is GAGVSQSPSNKVTEKGKDVELRCDPISGHTALYWYRQSLGQGLEFLIYFQGNSAPDKSGLPSDRFSAERTGGSVSTLTIQRTQQEDSAVYLCASSSGLAVNEQFFGPGTRLTVL.